Following are 28 T cell receptor beta chains from one sample sequenced in a study of post-analysis software for immune sequencing data. Findings and caveats of the study: In patients, TRBV5-6, TRBV5-1 and TRBV20-1 belonged to five or six TRBV segments found more frequently than in controls.

The antigens these receptors bind are not known. cDNA libraries for TCR beta contained unique molecular identifiers. TCRdb redid the calling of the PCR reads with MiXCR, one entry per CDR3 protein. The sample includes about half a million distinct CDR3 sequences, 30% to 40% of them seen just once. The sample taken for sequencing was blood. These receptors originate from a girl aged 2 to 17 with multiple sclerosis.

The CDR3 region is CASSPGLDRPQHF. Written as DNA, the CDR3 is TGTGCCAGCAGCCCAGGCCTTGATCGGCCCCAGCATTTT. The chain employs TRBV3-1 and TRBJ1-5; D is uncertain. Germline CDR1 reads LGHDT; CDR2 reads YNNKEL (reference sequence). This CDR3 is built from 13 residues. Trimming shortened V by 4 bases and J by 9 bases, and 13 bases separated the two germline ends.

This clonotype was counted only a few times. One end of the junction does not line up with germline, which may come from a read error. This sequence joins TRBV25-1 and TRBJ2-1; possible D gene TRBD1, 5 bases. CDR1 is MGHDK and CDR2 is SYGVNS in the germline V gene. The CDR3 runs to 14 residues. CDR3: CVSSEAGRTNEQFF. CDR3 DNA sequence: TGTGTCAGCAGTGAGGCTGGCAGGACAAATGAGCAGTTCTTC.

The chain joins TRBV14 to TRBJ2-1, with D possibly TRBD1 on 5 matching bases. The germline gives CDR1 SGHDN, CDR2 FVKESK. V was trimmed by 4 bases and J by 5 bases, leaving 9 bases between them. The CDR3 sequence is 13 residues long. The chain's CDR3 is CASSPLGHNEQFF. The CDR3 DNA reads as TGTGCCAGCAGCCCGCTGGGGCACAATGAGCAGTTCTTC.

V is TRBV7-2 and J is TRBJ2-5; D is perhaps TRBD1 (5 bases). Germline assignment: CDR1 SGHTA and CDR2 FQGNSA. This CDR3 comprises 12 residues. V was cut by 8 bases and J by 5 bases, with 12 bases left in between. The CDR3 DNA follows: TGTGCCAGCGGGCCAGGGTACGAGACCCAGTACTTC. This encodes CASGPGYETQYF.

This clonotype occurred many times. The gene calls are TRBV11-2 and TRBJ2-3; no clear D gene. This CDR3 region has 13 residues. Germline V gives CDR1 SGHAT, CDR2 FQNNGV. Trimming cost V 2 bases and J 3 bases, with 6 bases left between them. CDR3 coding DNA: TGTGCCAGCAGCTTATTTGGGACAGATACGCAGTATTTT. It codes for CASSLFGTDTQYF. The whole variable domain, remainder taken from reference TRBV11-2 and TRBJ2-3, is EAGVAQSPRYKIIEKRQSVAFWCNPISGHATLYWYQQILGQGPKLLIQFQNNGVVDDSQLPKDRFSAERLKGVDSTLKIQPAKLEDSAVYLCASSLFGTDTQYFGPGTRLTVL.

This clonotype was seen a handful of times. V usage is TRBV27 and J usage is TRBJ1-1, with 8 bases that match TRBD1. Germline trimming cut 5 bases from V and 3 bases from J; bases unmatched to any gene: 8. The CDR3 runs to 15 residues. Germline CDR1 is MNHEY and CDR2 is SMNVEV (reference sequence). This CDR3 reads CASSRVRGHDTEAFF. The CDR3 DNA reads as TGTGCCAGCAGTAGGGTCAGGGGGCACGACACTGAAGCTTTCTTT.

The V call is TRBV6-1, the J call TRBJ2-3, with 8 bases that match TRBD2. Germline V gives CDR1 MNHNS, CDR2 SASEGT. The CDR3 has 16 residues. Trimming removed 4 bases from V and 1 base from J; junction bases left unmatched: 7. This CDR3 is CASSALAGSRTDTQYF. CDR3 coding DNA: TGTGCCAGCAGTGCATTAGCGGGGAGTCGCACAGATACGCAGTATTTT.

This chain joins TRBV29-1 and TRBJ2-7, with TRBD1 identical over 7 bases. The CDR3 sequence is 13 residues long. V shed 2 bases, J shed 11 bases, and the junction held 12 bases outside the gene matches. Germline V gene lookup returns CDR1 SQVTM and CDR2 ANQGSEA. CDR3 sequence (DNA): TGCAGCGTTGAACGGGATGCAGGGGGAACCGAGTACTTC. Protein sequence: CSVERDAGGTEYF.

This clonotype was observed a handful of times. This chain joins TRBV20-1 and TRBJ2-7, with TRBD1 as a possible D gene (6 bases). The V gene lost 1 base and the J gene lost 3 bases, with 10 bases spanning the gap. The CDR3 totals 13 residues. Per the germline V gene, CDR1 is DFQATT and CDR2 is SNEGSKA (reference sequence). CDR3 coding DNA: TGCAGTGCTAGAGCGACAGGAATCTACGAGCAGTACTTC. Translating gives CSARATGIYEQYF.

This clonotype was seen more than once but under ten times. The V and J genes are TRBV7-2 and TRBJ2-7; the match to TRBD2 covers 7 bases. The CDR3 has 15 residues. The germline gives CDR1 SGHTA, CDR2 FQGNSA. V trimming: 6 bases; J trimming: 3 bases; junction bases outside the gene matches: 11. The CDR3 region has the DNA TGTGCCAGCAGTTCCCCCAGGCCGGGGGGCTACGAGCAGTACTTC. This translates into CASSSPRPGGYEQYF.

The chain employs TRBV10-3 and TRBJ1-1; D uncertain. Germline V lookup: CDR1 ENHRY, CDR2 SYGVKD. Trimming shortened V by 4 bases and J by 4 bases, and 10 bases separated the two germline ends. The CDR3 length is 13 residues. The CDR3 nucleotides read TGTGCCATCAGTGGTCGGGGAGTCACTGAAGCTTTCTTT. Its translation is CAISGRGVTEAFF.

For this clonotype: The junction differs from germline at one of its ends, possibly a read error. This chain links TRBV29-1 with TRBJ2-5; D is possibly TRBD1 or TRBD2 (5 bases each). Looked up from germline, CDR1 is SQVTM and CDR2 is ANQGSEA. The CDR3 length is 13 residues. DNA for the CDR3: TGCAGCGTTGGCCTAGGGGAGCAAGCGACCCAGTACTTC. Encoded protein: CSVGLGEQATQYF. Variable domain in full (rest from reference TRBV29-1 and TRBJ2-5): SAVISQKPSRDICQRGTSLTIQCQVDSQVTMMFWYRQQPGQSLTLIATANQGSEATYESGFVIDKFPISRPNLTFSTLTVSNMSPEDSSIYLCSVGLGEQATQYFGPGTRLLVL.

The V and J genes are TRBV20-1 and TRBJ1-6; no definite D call. The length of the CDR3 is 14 residues. The V gene's germline CDR1 is DFQATT and CDR2 SNEGSKA (reference sequence). Trimming pared 7 bases from V and 6 bases from J, leaving 16 bases between. CDR3 protein: CSVKYRTANSPLHF. The CDR3 bases are TGCAGTGTTAAGTACCGCACAGCTAATTCACCCCTCCACTTT.

This chain joins TRBV2 and TRBJ2-2, with D unresolved. The CDR3 has 13 residues. The V end was cut by 7 bases, the J end by 2 bases, with 8 bases between. Germline CDR1 SNHLY, CDR2 FYNNEI. CDR3 nucleotide sequence: TGTGCCAGCATAGGATTTAACACCGGGGAGCTGTTTTTT. This encodes CASIGFNTGELFF. Looking up the rest from reference TRBV2 and TRBJ2-2 gives the full variable domain: EPEVTQTPSHQVTQMGQEVILRCVPISNHLYFYWYRQILGQKVEFLVSFYNNEISEKSEIFDDQFSVERPDGSNFTLKIRSTKLEDSAMYFCASIGFNTGELFFGEGSRLTVL.

This chain connects TRBV5-5 to TRBJ2-5; D unresolved. The CDR3 totals 16 residues. Germline values: CDR1 SGHKS, CDR2 YYEKEE (reference sequence). V lost 0 bases to trimming and J lost 1 base, with 13 bases between them. In DNA, the CDR3 is TGTGCCAGCAGCTTGGTTGCACGGATTCTCCAAGAGACCCAGTACTTC. Amino acid sequence: CASSLVARILQETQYF.

The CDR3 DNA sequence: TGTGCCAGCAGTTTGGAACGAATTGGCTACACCTTC. Amino acids: CASSLERIGYTF. V is TRBV12-3 or TRBV12-4 and J is TRBJ1-2; D is unresolved. The V end was cut by 3 bases, the J end by 7 bases, with 9 bases between. This CDR3 is built from 12 residues.

This clonotype has only a few counts. This chain links TRBV20-1 with TRBJ1-5; D uncertain. CDR1 and CDR2 (germline): DFQATT, SNEGSKA (reference sequence). V was pared by 0 bases and J by 5 bases, with 14 bases between. The CDR3 totals 15 residues. CDR3 amino acids: CSAREDGYLYQPQHF. DNA of the CDR3: TGCAGTGCTAGAGAGGATGGGTATTTATATCAGCCCCAGCATTTT.

In this sample, this clonotype turned up many times. The chain recombines TRBV12-3 or TRBV12-4 with TRBJ2-7, with 7 bases matching TRBD2. The J segment lost 1 base and the V segment lost 4 bases, leaving 7 bases of the junction unmatched. This CDR3 has 15 amino acids. CDR3 sequence: CASSSLSGGSYEQYF. The DNA for the CDR3 is TGTGCCAGCAGTTCCCTCTCGGGGGGATCCTACGAGCAGTACTTC.

The V gene is TRBV20-1, the J gene TRBJ2-1; 11 bases are a match to TRBD1. This CDR3 has 15 residues. Per germline, CDR1 DFQATT and CDR2 SNEGSKA (reference sequence). Written as DNA, the CDR3 is TGCAGCGCTTGGCCTGGGACAGGGGGTAGGGATGAGCAGTTCTTC. As protein: CSAWPGTGGRDEQFF.

The chain recombines TRBV6-5 with TRBJ2-3; no definite D call. The CDR3 contains 17 residues. Germline V CDR1 and CDR2: MNHEY, SVGAGI. V gave up 0 bases and J gave up 4 bases, with 17 bases separating them. CDR3 amino acids: CASSYSRWAQHADTQYF. The CDR3, as DNA: TGTGCCAGCAGTTACTCGCGCTGGGCCCAGCACGCAGATACGCAGTATTTT.

This chain joins TRBV5-1 and TRBJ2-1, with TRBD2 matching over 11 bases. Germline CDR1 SGHRS, CDR2 YFSETQ. This CDR3 is built from 16 residues. Trimming removed 3 bases from V and 5 bases from J; junction bases left unmatched: 7. The CDR3 protein is CASSSGLAVGDNEQFF. Written as DNA, the CDR3 is TGCGCCAGCAGCTCGGGACTAGCGGTGGGGGACAATGAGCAGTTCTTC.

The chain joins TRBV7-7 to TRBJ2-7; D is unresolved. The CDR3 extends over 14 amino acids. Germline CDR1 is SSHAT and CDR2 is FNYEAQ (reference sequence). The CDR3 nucleotides read TGTGCTGGCAGCCCGGACCGATTCTCCTACGAGCAGTACTTC. Protein product: CAGSPDRFSYEQYF.

This clonotype appeared a few times. The genes are TRBV20-1 and TRBJ1-4; D gene ambiguous. Per the germline V gene, CDR1 is DFQATT and CDR2 is SNEGSKA (reference sequence). The V end lost 3 bases, the J end lost 8 bases, and 19 bases lay between the germline ends. The CDR3 has 15 residues. The CDR3 region is CSARSVQQIREKLFF. The DNA for the CDR3 is TGCAGTGCTAGGAGTGTGCAGCAGATTCGGGAAAAACTGTTTTTT.

This clonotype was detected a few times. This sequence joins TRBV3-1 and TRBJ1-1; the D gene is possibly TRBD1 (5 bases). The CDR3 has 16 residues. Germline V gives CDR1 LGHDT, CDR2 YNNKEL (reference sequence). The germline V and J ends were trimmed by 1 base and 3 bases, with 15 bases remaining between them. The DNA for the CDR3 is TGTGCCAGCAGCCAAGGCGGGGGAAGAGGGCACACTGAAGCTTTCTTT. The encoded protein is CASSQGGGRGHTEAFF. The complete variable domain, with remaining parts taken from reference TRBV3-1 and TRBJ1-1, reads DTAVSQTPKYLVTQMGNDKSIKCEQNLGHDTMYWYKQDSKKFLKIMFSYNNKELIINETVPNRFSPKSPDKAHLNLHINSLELGDSAVYFCASSQGGGRGHTEAFFGQGTRLTVV.

Worth noting for this clonotype: Germline is not matched at one junction end, which may reflect a read error. The chain's CDR3 is CASSQSSDQPQHF. CDR3 nucleotide sequence: TGTGCCAGCAGCCAATCTAGCGATCAGCCCCAGCATTTT. V is TRBV3-1 and J is TRBJ1-5; D not certain. The CDR3 has 13 amino acids. Per germline, CDR1 LGHDT and CDR2 YNNKEL (reference sequence).

The V and J genes are TRBV27 and TRBJ2-7; D unclear. V was clipped by 4 bases and J by 0 bases, with 7 bases between them. The CDR3 is made up of 13 amino acids. Looked up from germline, CDR1 is MNHEY and CDR2 is SMNVEV (reference sequence). The CDR3 DNA reads TGTGCCAGCAGTTCAACGAGCTCCTACGAGCAGTACTTC. Amino acids: CASSSTSSYEQYF.

Comments on this clonotype: One junction end does not reproduce the germline sequence, and a read error may be involved. The chain joins TRBV6-5 to TRBJ2-7, with TRBD1 matching 7 bases. The better agreement between TRBJ2-5 and the DNA end casts doubt on the J call. CDR1 is MNHEY and CDR2 is SVGAGI in the germline V gene. The CDR3 sequence is 13 residues long. CDR3 sequence: CAGSKQGLETQYF. DNA of the CDR3: TGTGCCGGCAGTAAACAGGGGTTGGAGACCCAGTACTTC.

This clonotype was detected a few times. The chain couples TRBV7-2 to TRBJ2-7; D ambiguous. The V end was cut by 3 bases, the J end by 3 bases, with 9 bases between. This CDR3 has 13 amino acids. Germline V gives CDR1 SGHTA, CDR2 FQGNSA. The CDR3 DNA reads TGTGCCAGCAGCTTCCAACGTGGCTACGAGCAGTACTTC. Protein product: CASSFQRGYEQYF.